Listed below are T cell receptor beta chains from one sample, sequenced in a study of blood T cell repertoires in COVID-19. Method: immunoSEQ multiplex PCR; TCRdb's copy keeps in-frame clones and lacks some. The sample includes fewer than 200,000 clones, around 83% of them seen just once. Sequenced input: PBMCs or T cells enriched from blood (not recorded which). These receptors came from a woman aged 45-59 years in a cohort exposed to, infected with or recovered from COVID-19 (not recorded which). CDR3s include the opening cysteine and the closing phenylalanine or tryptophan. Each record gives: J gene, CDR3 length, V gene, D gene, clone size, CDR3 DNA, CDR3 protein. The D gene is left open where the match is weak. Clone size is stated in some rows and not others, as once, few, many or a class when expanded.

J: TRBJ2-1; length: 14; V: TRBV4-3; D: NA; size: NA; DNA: TGCGCCAGCAGCCAAGACCGGCAGGTCGTTGAGCAGTTCTTC; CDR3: CASSQDRQVVEQFF
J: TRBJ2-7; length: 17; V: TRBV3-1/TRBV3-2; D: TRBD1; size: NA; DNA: TGTGCCAGCAGTTATGCTCAACCGGGACAGCCGGGTTACGAGCAGTACTTC; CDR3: CASSYAQPGQPGYEQYF
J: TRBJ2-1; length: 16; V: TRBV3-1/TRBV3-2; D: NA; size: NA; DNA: TGTGCCAGCAGCCTACAATCAAGCGGGACATACAATGAGCAGTTCTTC; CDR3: CASSLQSSGTYNEQFF
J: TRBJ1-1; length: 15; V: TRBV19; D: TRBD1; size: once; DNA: TGTGCCAGTAGTGAAACAGGGGGCGTCGGGGGTGAAGCTTTCTTT; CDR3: CASSETGGVGGEAFF
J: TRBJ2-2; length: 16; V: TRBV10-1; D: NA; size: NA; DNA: TGCGCCAGCAGTGAGCGTACTAGCCTGAACACCGGGGAGCTGTTTTTT; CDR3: CASSERTSLNTGELFF
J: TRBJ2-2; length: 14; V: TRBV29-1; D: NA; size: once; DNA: TGCAGCGTTGATAAGGGGACGAACACCGGGGAGCTGTTTTTT; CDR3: CSVDKGTNTGELFF
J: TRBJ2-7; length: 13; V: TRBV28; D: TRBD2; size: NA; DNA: TGTGCCAGCCATAGACTAGCCCCCTACGAGCAGTACTTC; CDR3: CASHRLAPYEQYF
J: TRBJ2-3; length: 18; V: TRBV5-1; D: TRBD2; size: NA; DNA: TGCGCCAGCAGCTCCGGGACTAGCGGGGTCCTTAGCACAGATACGCAGTATTTT; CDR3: CASSSGTSGVLSTDTQYF
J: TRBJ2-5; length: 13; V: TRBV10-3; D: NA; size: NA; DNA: TGTGCCATCAGTGACCCGGGGGTGGAGACCCAGTACTTC; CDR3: CAISDPGVETQYF
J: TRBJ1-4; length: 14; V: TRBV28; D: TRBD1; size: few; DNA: TGTGCCAGCAGCGAAGGGGGCCTACATGAAAAACTGTTTTTT; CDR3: CASSEGGLHEKLFF
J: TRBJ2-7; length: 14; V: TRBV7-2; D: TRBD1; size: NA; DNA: TGTGCCAGCAGCACCACAGGGGAATCCTACGAGCAGTACTTC; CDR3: CASSTTGESYEQYF
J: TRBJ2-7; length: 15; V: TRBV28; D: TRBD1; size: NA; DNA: TGTGCCAGCAGCCCCCGGACAGGTCAAACCTACGAGCAGTACTTC; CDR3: CASSPRTGQTYEQYF
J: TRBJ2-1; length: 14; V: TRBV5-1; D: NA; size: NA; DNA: TGCGCCAGCAGCTTGGTTGGCGATGGAGGTGAGCAGTTCTTC; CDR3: CASSLVGDGGEQFF
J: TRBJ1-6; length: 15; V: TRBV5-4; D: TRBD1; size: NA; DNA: TGTGCCAGCAGTCCCCAGACAGGGATAAATTCACCCCTCCACTTT; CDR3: CASSPQTGINSPLHF
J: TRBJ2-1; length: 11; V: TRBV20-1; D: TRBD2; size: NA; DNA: TGCAGTGCTAGTCGGGACTACAAGCAGTTCTTC; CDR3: CSASRDYKQFF
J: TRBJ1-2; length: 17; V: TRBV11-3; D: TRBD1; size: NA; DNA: TGTGCCAGCAGCGTCGATCCGGGACAGGGAAGTAACTATGGCTACACCTTC; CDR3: CASSVDPGQGSNYGYTF
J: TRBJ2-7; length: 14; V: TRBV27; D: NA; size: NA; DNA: TGTGCCAGCAGTTTGGCGGGGACCTCCTCCGAGCAGTACTTC; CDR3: CASSLAGTSSEQYF
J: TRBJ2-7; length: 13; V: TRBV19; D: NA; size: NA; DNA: TGTGCCAGTAGTGGCAGGGACTCCTACGAGCAGTACTTC; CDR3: CASSGRDSYEQYF
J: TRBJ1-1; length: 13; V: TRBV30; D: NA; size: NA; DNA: TGTGCCTGGAGTAGCCCAGGGAGGACTGAAGCTTTCTTT; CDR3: CAWSSPGRTEAFF
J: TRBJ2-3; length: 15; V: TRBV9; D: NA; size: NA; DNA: TGTGCCAGCAGCGTACCATCCGGGGACACAGATACGCAGTATTTT; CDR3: CASSVPSGDTDTQYF
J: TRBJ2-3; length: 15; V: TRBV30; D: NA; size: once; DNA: TGTGCCTGGAGTGTTGACAGATTATTCACAGATACGCAGTATTTT; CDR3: CAWSVDRLFTDTQYF
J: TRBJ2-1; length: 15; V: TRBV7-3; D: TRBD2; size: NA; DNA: TGTGCCAGCAGCCCCGCGGGCGGGACTATCCATGAGCAGTTCTTC; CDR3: CASSPAGGTIHEQFF
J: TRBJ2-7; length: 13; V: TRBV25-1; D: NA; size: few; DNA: TGTGCCAGCAGTGAATATGGGGCTATATCCTGGTACTTC; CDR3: CASSEYGAISWYF
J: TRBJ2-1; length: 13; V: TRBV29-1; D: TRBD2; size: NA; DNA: TGCAGCGTTAGGGAGCGGGAGAGAAGTGAGCAGTTCTTC; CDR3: CSVRERERSEQFF
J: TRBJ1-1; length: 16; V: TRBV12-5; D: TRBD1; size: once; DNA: TGTGCTAGTGGTTTTTGGACAGGGTTCGTAGGTACTGAAGCTTTCTTT; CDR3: CASGFWTGFVGTEAFF
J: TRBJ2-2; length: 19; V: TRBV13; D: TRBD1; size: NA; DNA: TGTGCCAGCAGCTTAAGTCGTTTTCGAGGGACAGGAAACACCGGGGAGCTGTTTTTT; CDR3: CASSLSRFRGTGNTGELFF
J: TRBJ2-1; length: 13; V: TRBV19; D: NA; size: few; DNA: TGTGCCAGTAGTATTCTGAGCCCGGGGAATCAGTTCTTC; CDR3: CASSILSPGNQFF
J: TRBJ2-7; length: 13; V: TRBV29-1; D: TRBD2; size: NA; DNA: TGCAGCGTCGGTCGGGGGGTCGCCTACGAGCAGTACTTC; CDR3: CSVGRGVAYEQYF
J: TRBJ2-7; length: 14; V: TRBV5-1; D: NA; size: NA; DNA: TGCGCCAGCAGCTTGGCTATCCCGACCTACGAGCAGTACTTC; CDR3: CASSLAIPTYEQYF
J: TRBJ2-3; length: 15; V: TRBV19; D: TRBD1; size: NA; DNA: TGTGCCAGTGGGCCAAAGAGGGGGCTTTGGGATACGCAGTATTTT; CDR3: CASGPKRGLWDTQYF
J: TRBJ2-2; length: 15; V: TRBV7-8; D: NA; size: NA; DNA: TGTGCCAGCAGCTCGCGGGACAGAAACACCGGGGAGCTGTTTTTT; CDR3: CASSSRDRNTGELFF